The sequence of this TCR beta chain was determined in a study of long-term antiretroviral therapy in people with HIV. The germline V gene has CDR1 SGHTA and CDR2 FQGNSA. Trimming removed 0 bases from V and 3 bases from J; junction bases left unmatched: 6. This CDR3 is built from 17 residues. Ahead of DNA extraction, samples held roughly 1-10 million cryopreserved PBMC each. Version v3.0 of the immunoSEQ assay was performed at survey level. Assay used: immunoSEQ multiplex PCR; TCRdb lists only in-frame clones, some missing. The sample lists 25,000 to 30,000 clones, around 80% occurring once. By proportion, this clone is medium-sized. Its cognate antigen is unknown. Broader study findings: From the mid-2000s to the late 2010s, blood was obtained, possibly while participants received older ART regimens.

The V call is TRBV7-2, the J call TRBJ2-7; 12 nucleotides line up with TRBD2. Sequenced material: unsorted PBMCs, taken approximately 2.9 years after starting antiretroviral therapy. This receptor was taken from a man in his thirties or forties with HIV. The chain's CDR3 is CASSLAPLAGGHYEQYF. For the CDR3, the DNA is TGTGCCAGCAGCTTAGCTCCACTAGCGGGAGGCCACTACGAGCAGTACTTC.